These 20 T cell receptor beta chains originate from one sample sequenced in a study of spatial heterogeneity in lung cancer. TCRdb re-analysed the 5' RACE reads in MiXCR, keeping a single row per CDR3 protein. In the table there are approximately 50,000 distinct CDR3 sequences, 7.4% of which are singletons. Time point denoted: blood at routine non-recurrence follow-up after resection. Sequencing was performed on whole RNA extracted from tumor and nontumor lung tissue, or from frozen PBMC, and the material was left unsorted. The material sequenced was PBMCs, taken at follow-up. The source of these receptors is a female donor with early-stage non-small cell lung cancer.

This clonotype was counted a few times. The chain uses TRBV5-4 and TRBJ1-4; TRBD1 is a possible D gene (6 bases). V dropped 0 bases and J dropped 8 bases, with 14 bases sitting between them. This CDR3 spans 15 amino acids. The germline CDR1 and CDR2 sequences are SGHNT and YYREEE (reference sequence). CDR3 protein: CASSLEGDIGEKLFF. DNA for the CDR3: TGTGCCAGCAGCTTGGAAGGGGACATAGGGGAAAAACTGTTTTTT.

This chain uses TRBV5-1 with TRBJ1-4; perhaps TRBD1 as D (5 bases). Germline V gene sequence: CDR1 SGHRS, CDR2 YFSETQ. Trimming took 4 bases from V and 4 from J, leaving 14 bases between them. The CDR3 totals 15 residues. The CDR3: CASSPTGTVNEKLFF. As DNA, the CDR3 is TGCGCCAGCAGCCCCACCGGGACGGTTAATGAAAAACTGTTTTTT. Supplemented by reference TRBV5-1 and TRBJ1-4, the full variable domain reads KAGVTQTPRYLIKTRGQQVTLSCSPISGHRSVSWYQQTPGQGLQFLFEYFSETQRNKGNFPGRFSGRQFSNSRSEMNVSTLELGDSALYLCASSPTGTVNEKLFFGSGTQLSVL.

About this clonotype: At one end, the junction sequence differs from germline, possibly due to a read error. CDR3 amino acids: CASSLRGARYNERFF. In DNA, the CDR3 is TGTGCCAGCAGTTTAAGGGGGGCCCGATACAATGAGCGGTTCTTC. The rearrangement links TRBV11-3 to TRBJ2-1; either TRBD1 or TRBD2 may supply D (6 bases each). Per germline, CDR1 SGHNT and CDR2 YENEEA. The CDR3 is made up of 15 amino acids.

A few counts support this clonotype. V is TRBV4-1 and J is TRBJ1-2; D not resolved. Trimming left V 0 bases short and J 4 bases short, with 18 bases between. The CDR3 is 17 residues long. Germline CDR1 and CDR2: MGHRA and YSYEKL. The CDR3 spells CASSQDFSVPAFYGYTF. The DNA for the CDR3 is TGCGCCAGCAGCCAAGATTTCAGTGTTCCGGCCTTCTATGGCTACACCTTC.

This clonotype was recorded many times. This chain joins TRBV12-3 or TRBV12-4 and TRBJ1-5; no clear D gene. The V and J ends lost 3 bases and 1 base respectively, with 10 bases between them. CDR3 length equals 15 residues. Here the CDR3 DNA reads TGTGCCAGCAGTTTGTTGGGGATCAGCAATCAGCCCCAGCATTTT. Amino acid sequence: CASSLLGISNQPQHF.

Many counts were recorded for this clonotype. CDR3 in DNA: TGCAGCGTCCCCGGGACTGAAGCTTTCTTT. It is translated as CSVPGTEAFF. The chain couples TRBV29-1 to TRBJ1-1; unclear D gene. The germline gives CDR1 SQVTM, CDR2 ANQGSEA. The CDR3 extends over 10 amino acids. V was shortened by 6 bases and J by 5 bases, with 7 bases between the two germline ends.

At least ten counts were recorded for this clonotype. The rearrangement links TRBV6-6 to TRBJ1-1; the match to TRBD1 covers 10 bases. V trimming: 6 bases; J trimming: 10 bases; junction bases outside the gene matches: 14. This CDR3 is built from 15 residues. Per the germline V gene, CDR1 is MNHNY and CDR2 is SVGAGI (reference sequence). For the CDR3, the DNA is TGTGCCAGCAGACCTTTTCTCCGGGACAGGGGTTTAGCTTTCTTT. Translating it yields CASRPFLRDRGLAFF.

In this sample, this clonotype turned up many times. V is TRBV3-1 and J is TRBJ1-1, with D possibly TRBD1 on 5 matching bases. Germline CDR1 LGHDT, CDR2 YNNKEL (reference sequence). CDR3 length equals 14 residues. V gave up 2 bases and J gave up 1 base, with 8 bases separating them. The CDR3 reads CASSQPGTNTEAFF. As DNA, the CDR3 is TGTGCCAGCAGCCAACCCGGGACGAACACTGAAGCTTTCTTT.

This clonotype appeared a few times. V is TRBV6-5 and J is TRBJ2-3; tentative D call: TRBD2 (5 bases). CDR3 length: 15 amino acids. Trimming cost V 4 bases and J 2 bases, with 13 bases left between them. Germline V gives CDR1 MNHEY, CDR2 SVGAGI. CDR3 bases: TGTGCCAGCAGTTCCGGAGAGGGCCCCACAGATACGCAGTATTTT. Its translation is CASSSGEGPTDTQYF.

With regard to this clonotype: At one boundary the junction diverges from the germline segment, which might be a read error. This sequence joins TRBV2 and TRBJ2-7; a weak D match, TRBD1 (5 bases). Germline V CDR1 and CDR2: SNHLY, FYNNEI. The CDR3 length is 13 residues. Written as DNA, the CDR3 is TGTGTCAGCACTGTTCCCGACAGCTACGAGCAGTACTTC. Its protein product is CVSTVPDSYEQYF. Combining the CDR3 with reference TRBV2 and TRBJ2-7 gives the whole variable domain EPEVTQTPSHQVTQMGQEVILRCVPISNHLYFYWYRQILGQKVEFLVSFYNNEISEKSEIFDDQFSVERPDGSNFTLKIRSTKLEDSAMYFCVSTVPDSYEQYFGPGTRLTVT.

The sample holds many counts of this clonotype. CDR3 protein: CASRRRGGTDTQYF. CDR3 nucleotide sequence: TGTGCCAGCAGACGTCGGGGGGGAACAGATACGCAGTATTTT. The chain carries TRBV5-6 and TRBJ2-3; TRBD2 matches at 8 bases. Germline CDR1 SGHDT, CDR2 YYEEEE. Losses at the gene ends were 5 bases for V and 3 bases for J; bases not matched to a gene: 5. The CDR3 is 14 residues long.

This clonotype was counted at least ten times. The V and J genes are TRBV5-1 and TRBJ2-5; 7 nucleotides line up with TRBD2. The germline CDR1 and CDR2 sequences are SGHRS and YFSETQ. The CDR3 contains 14 residues. Trimming removed 2 bases from V and 4 bases from J; junction bases left unmatched: 5. CDR3 in DNA: TGCGCCAGCAGCTTTTCATCTAGCGGAGAGACCCAGTACTTC. Encoded protein: CASSFSSSGETQYF.

This clonotype appeared many times. J is TRBJ2-3 and V is TRBV2, with no clear D. There are 15 residues in the CDR3. V was clipped by 7 bases and J by 2 bases, with 16 bases between them. Germline V gives CDR1 SNHLY, CDR2 FYNNEI. The CDR3 DNA sequence: TGTGCCAGCAATTGGGATTGGCAGGTCACAGATACGCAGTATTTT. Translation gives CASNWDWQVTDTQYF.

There are many counts of this clonotype. The V gene is TRBV7-2, the J gene TRBJ1-1; D uncertain. The CDR3 is 14 amino acids. Trimming took 1 base from V and 0 from J, leaving 6 bases between them. CDR1 is SGHTA, CDR2 FQGNSA, per germline. The CDR3 DNA follows: TGTGCCAGCAGCTTAGAGGTGGTGAACACTGAAGCTTTCTTT. Translation gives CASSLEVVNTEAFF.

This clonotype showed up many times. This chain connects TRBV6-5 to TRBJ2-2; no clear D gene. CDR1 and CDR2 (germline): MNHEY, SVGAGI. Trimming removed 3 bases from V and 3 bases from J, with 11 bases in between. This CDR3 region has 15 residues. The CDR3 reads CASSYLSQYTGELFF. The CDR3 DNA follows: TGTGCCAGCAGTTATTTATCACAGTACACCGGGGAGCTGTTTTTT.

By its share, this clonotype is large. The V gene is TRBV6-5, the J gene TRBJ2-1; D is unresolved. V shed 3 bases and J shed 8 bases, with 14 bases lying between them. Germline lookup yields CDR1 MNHEY and CDR2 SVGAGI. The CDR3 runs to 14 residues. The CDR3 loop reads CASSYTFVGHEQFF. The CDR3 nucleotides read TGTGCCAGCAGTTATACGTTCGTCGGACATGAGCAGTTCTTC.

This chain uses TRBV19 with TRBJ2-3, with 10 bases identical to TRBD2. V gave up 7 bases and J gave up 1 base; unmatched junction bases: 5. From germline, CDR1 is LNHDA and CDR2 SQIVND (reference sequence). CDR3 length: 15 amino acids. The chain's CDR3 is CASTASGGRTDTQYF. The CDR3 DNA reads as TGTGCCAGTACTGCTAGCGGGGGCCGCACAGATACGCAGTATTTT.

This clonotype was counted at least ten times. The genes are TRBV7-9 and TRBJ2-5; no reliable D call. The V gene's germline CDR1 is SEHNR and CDR2 FQNEAQ (reference sequence). The V end was cut by 8 bases, the J end by 5 bases, with 12 bases between. The CDR3 extends over 12 amino acids. As DNA, the CDR3 is TGTGCCAGCGGGGTTGGTCAGGAGACCCAGTACTTC. Its protein product is CASGVGQETQYF.

This clonotype was seen repeatedly, ten times or more. J is TRBJ2-1 and V is TRBV6-6, with unresolved D. Trimming stripped 5 bases from V and 6 bases from J, with 11 bases between. Germline V gene data show CDR1 as MNHNY and CDR2 as SVGAGI (reference sequence). This CDR3 region has 13 residues. For the CDR3, the DNA is TGTGCCAGCAGTCCACCAAGTAGCAATGAGCAGTTCTTC. Amino acids: CASSPPSSNEQFF.

The chain is built from TRBV7-6 and TRBJ2-1; TRBD2 agrees at 12 bases. V gave up 4 bases and J gave up 10 bases; unmatched junction bases: 17. The CDR3 has 18 residues. The germline gives CDR1 SGHVS, CDR2 FNYEAQ. The CDR3 loop reads CASSSPRTSGVRTPEQFF. For the CDR3, the DNA is TGTGCCAGCAGCTCGCCACGGACTAGCGGGGTGAGGACCCCGGAGCAGTTCTTC.